The 17 T cell receptor beta chains listed next were all sequenced from one sample in a study of blood T cell repertoires in COVID-19. Assay used: immunoSEQ multiplex PCR; TCRdb lists only in-frame clones, some missing. The sample lists 150,000 or so clones; roughly 79% were seen once. Sequenced: peripheral blood. These receptors all stem from a woman of 80 years or more with acute or convalescent COVID-19.

J is TRBJ2-1 and V is TRBV4-3, with 10 bases fitting TRBD2. V trimming: 5 bases; J trimming: 4 bases; junction bases outside the gene matches: 5. Germline V lookup: CDR1 LGHNA, CDR2 YSLEER. This CDR3 is built from 15 residues. CDR3 DNA sequence: TGCGCCAGCAGCGCCGGGACTAGCGATTACAATGAGCAGTTCTTC. Translated, it gives CASSAGTSDYNEQFF.

The rearrangement links TRBV6-1 to TRBJ1-5; 11 bases agree with TRBD1. J gave up 3 bases and V 3 bases, and 7 bases lay outside the gene matches. The CDR3 totals 17 residues. The germline gives CDR1 MNHNS, CDR2 SASEGT. DNA of the CDR3: TGTGCCAGCAGTGACCCGGGACAGGGGGGACTCAATCAGCCCCAGCATTTT. Protein: CASSDPGQGGLNQPQHF.

The sample holds one count of this clone. The chain carries TRBV12-3 or TRBV12-4 and TRBJ2-2; no clear D gene. V was trimmed by 5 bases and J by 1 base, leaving 5 bases between them. The CDR3 sequence is 13 residues long. CDR3 sequence reads: CASSEQNTGELFF. As DNA, the CDR3 is TGTGCCAGCAGTGAACAGAACACCGGGGAGCTGTTTTTT.

This clone was seen a handful of times. V usage is TRBV2 and J usage is TRBJ1-3; D is possibly TRBD1 (6 bases). The CDR3 runs 14 residues. CDR1 is SNHLY, CDR2 FYNNEI, per germline. Trimming took off 7 bases at V and 0 bases at J, with 10 bases between the two ends. CDR3 sequence reads: CASKGVYSGNTIYF. The DNA for the CDR3 is TGTGCCAGCAAGGGGGTGTACTCTGGAAACACCATATATTTT. Using reference TRBV2 and TRBJ1-3 for the parts outside the CDR3, the full variable domain is EPEVTQTPSHQVTQMGQEVILRCVPISNHLYFYWYRQILGQKVEFLVSFYNNEISEKSEIFDDQFSVERPDGSNFTLKIRSTKLEDSAMYFCASKGVYSGNTIYFGEGSWLTVV.

The rearrangement uses TRBV5-1 and TRBJ2-1; D call uncertain. This CDR3 comprises 15 residues. Trimming left V 7 bases short and J 2 bases short, with 16 bases between. Germline loops: CDR1 SGHRS, CDR2 YFSETQ. This chain's CDR3 is CASSLTSSTYNEQFF. CDR3 in DNA: TGCGCCAGCTCGCTCACCTCCTCTACCTACAATGAGCAGTTCTTC. The variable domain in full, with the rest retrieved from reference TRBV5-1 and TRBJ2-1, is KAGVTQTPRYLIKTRGQQVTLSCSPISGHRSVSWYQQTPGQGLQFLFEYFSETQRNKGNFPGRFSGRQFSNSRSEMNVSTLELGDSALYLCASSLTSSTYNEQFFGPGTRLTVL.

The count of this clone is one. V gene TRBV4-2 combines with J gene TRBJ2-3; D might be TRBD2 (5 bases). CDR3 length equals 16 residues. Between the trimmed V and J ends, which lost 3 bases and 0 bases, there was a span of 13 bases. The V gene's germline CDR1 is LGHNA and CDR2 YNFKEQ. This CDR3 is CASSQLDRGSTDTQYF. CDR3 in DNA: TGTGCCAGCAGCCAGTTAGATCGGGGAAGCACAGATACGCAGTATTTT.

The chain joins TRBV30 to TRBJ2-2; possibly TRBD2 for D (6 bases). V was cut by 3 bases and J by 6 bases, with 8 bases left in between. This CDR3 comprises 12 residues. CDR1 and CDR2 (germline): GTSNPN, SVGIG (reference sequence). The CDR3 nucleotides read TGTGCCTGGAGAAAGCGGGCCGGGGAGCTGTTTTTT. Translating it yields CAWRKRAGELFF.

There are a few counts of this clone. The chain carries TRBV30 and TRBJ2-1, with 10 bases aligning to TRBD2. This CDR3 has 15 residues. CDR1 and CDR2 (germline): GTSNPN, SVGIG (reference sequence). J was trimmed by 4 bases and V by 0 bases; bases with no gene match: 3. The CDR3 DNA follows: TGTGCCTGGAGTGTCTCTAGCGGGAGATACAATGAGCAGTTCTTC. It yields the protein CAWSVSSGRYNEQFF.

The chain links TRBV9 to TRBJ2-1, with 7 positions matching TRBD2. Germline V gene lookup returns CDR1 SGDLS and CDR2 YYNGEE. The CDR3 spans 16 residues. After removal of 0 bases from V and 4 bases from J, the junction contained 7 bases not matched to a gene. CDR3 sequence: CASSVAGGVTYNEQFF. CDR3 coding DNA: TGTGCCAGCAGCGTAGCGGGAGGAGTGACATACAATGAGCAGTTCTTC. Combining the CDR3 with reference TRBV9 and TRBJ2-1 gives the whole variable domain DSGVTQTPKHLITATGQRVTLRCSPRSGDLSVYWYQQSLDQGLQFLIQYYNGEERAKGNILERFSAQQFPDLHSELNLSSLELGDSALYFCASSVAGGVTYNEQFFGPGTRLTVL.

This clone was seen a few times. The chain carries TRBV30 and TRBJ2-2, with 7 bases that match TRBD2. The CDR3 spans 14 residues. Germline CDR1 reads GTSNPN; CDR2 reads SVGIG (reference sequence). With V trimmed by 3 bases and J by 6 bases, 7 bases remained unmatched. The CDR3 reads CAWRRREWAGELFF. The CDR3 DNA follows: TGTGCCTGGAGGAGGCGGGAGTGGGCCGGGGAGCTGTTTTTT.

This clone came up a few times. The chain joins TRBV27 to TRBJ2-7; D is perhaps TRBD1 (6 bases). V gave up 2 bases and J gave up 2 bases, with 10 bases separating them. From germline, CDR1 is MNHEY and CDR2 SMNVEV (reference sequence). The CDR3 contains 14 residues. Written as DNA, the CDR3 is TGTGCCAGCAGTTTAGGAGACAGGACCTACGAGCAGTACTTC. Amino acids: CASSLGDRTYEQYF.

The chain joins TRBV18 to TRBJ2-7, with 13 bases fitting TRBD2. V shed 7 bases and J 5 bases; nucleotides not matched to a gene: 2. The CDR3 extends over 13 amino acids. CDR1 is KGHSH, CDR2 LQKENI, per germline. Here the CDR3 reads CASLGTSGDEQYF. The CDR3 region has the DNA TGTGCCAGCTTGGGGACTAGCGGGGACGAGCAGTACTTC.

The V and J genes are TRBV7-6 and TRBJ2-1; 14 positions match TRBD2. The germline CDR1 and CDR2 sequences are SGHVS and FNYEAQ. V lost 3 bases, J lost 7 bases, and 14 bases stayed unmatched. The CDR3 is 19 amino acids. CDR3 sequence (DNA): TGTGCCAGCAGCTTTTGGACTAGCGGGAGGAGGAGAACGGGTAATGAGCAGTTCTTC. Encoded protein: CASSFWTSGRRRTGNEQFF.

This chain links TRBV18 with TRBJ2-7; D perhaps matches TRBD2 (5 bases). V was pared by 2 bases and J by 1 base, with 9 bases between. Germline V gene data show CDR1 as KGHSH and CDR2 as LQKENI. This CDR3 contains 14 residues. The CDR3 is CASSPGRDSYEQYF. CDR3 DNA sequence: TGTGCCAGCTCACCAGGACGGGATTCCTACGAGCAGTACTTC.

This clone came up a few times. The chain is built from TRBV5-1 and TRBJ2-5; 9 bases line up with TRBD1. V shed 1 base, J shed 4 bases, and the junction held 8 bases outside the gene matches. Per germline, CDR1 SGHRS and CDR2 YFSETQ. The CDR3 spans 16 residues. CDR3 coding DNA: TGCGCCAGCAGCTTGTTTCCCCTGGACAGGGGAGAGACCCAGTACTTC. Translation: CASSLFPLDRGETQYF.

The gene calls are TRBV9 and TRBJ1-4, with 7 bases fitting TRBD1. The germline CDR1 and CDR2 sequences are SGDLS and YYNGEE. The J segment lost 0 bases and the V segment lost 3 bases, leaving 5 bases of the junction unmatched. The CDR3 contains 16 residues. DNA for the CDR3: TGTGCCAGCAGCGCGGGACAGAGAGCAACTAATGAAAAACTGTTTTTT. Residues: CASSAGQRATNEKLFF.

This clone was recorded a few times. This rearrangement joins TRBV15 to TRBJ2-3; D is unclear. Germline loops: CDR1 LNHNV, CDR2 YYDKDF (reference sequence). The CDR3 is 17 amino acids. The V and J ends lost 0 bases and 4 bases respectively, with 17 bases between them. CDR3 residues: CATSRDQVGPLADTQYF. CDR3 DNA sequence: TGTGCCACCAGCAGAGATCAGGTTGGGCCGTTGGCAGATACGCAGTATTTT.